A single sample is the source of the 23 T cell receptor beta chains below, sequenced in a study of blood T cell repertoires in COVID-19. The protocol was immunoSEQ multiplex PCR, while the TCRdb copy is restricted to in-frame clones and leaves out a portion. The repertoire includes just over 75,000 clones, approximately 80% of them detected once, and over 4.5% sits in the top ten. The sequenced material came from peripheral blood. The source of these receptors is a man aged 55 to 70 with active or convalescent COVID-19.

The chain has TRBV6-2 or TRBV6-3 and TRBJ2-6; the D is unclear. Germline CDR1 reads MNHEY; CDR2 reads SVGEGT. The CDR3 is 14 amino acids. The V and J ends lost 2 bases and 2 bases respectively, with 4 bases between them. CDR3 sequence reads: CASSYLTGANVLTF. As DNA, the CDR3 is TGTGCCAGCAGTTACCTAACTGGGGCCAACGTCCTGACTTTC.

This clone was counted once. The chain's CDR3 is CASSIWVRTGELFF. CDR3 DNA sequence: TGTGCCAGTAGTATCTGGGTGAGGACCGGGGAGCTGTTTTTT. V gene TRBV19 combines with J gene TRBJ2-2; no firm D call. Trimming pared 3 bases from V and 5 bases from J, leaving 10 bases between. Germline CDR1 reads LNHDA; CDR2 reads SQIVND (reference sequence). The CDR3 is made up of 14 amino acids. Together with reference TRBV19 and TRBJ2-2, the CDR3 gives the full variable domain: DGGITQSPKYLFRKEGQNVTLSCEQNLNHDAMYWYRQDPGQGLRLIYYSQIVNDFQKGDIAEGYSVSREKKESFPLTVTSAQKNPTAFYLCASSIWVRTGELFFGEGSRLTVL.

The chain employs TRBV27 and TRBJ1-5; D is undetermined. Germline CDR1 and CDR2: MNHEY and SMNVEV (reference sequence). The CDR3 totals 15 residues. Trimming stripped 5 bases from V and 3 bases from J, with 14 bases between. The CDR3 coding sequence is TGTGCCAGCAGTACCCGCCCAGGCTCCAATCAGCCCCAGCATTTT. This translates into CASSTRPGSNQPQHF.

The CDR3 sequence: CASSSTSGSYNEQFF. The CDR3, as DNA: TGTGCCAGCAGCTCGACTAGCGGGAGTTACAATGAGCAGTTCTTC. This chain links TRBV7-3 with TRBJ2-1, with 12 positions matching TRBD2. Germline CDR1 is SGHTA and CDR2 is FQGTGA. With 4 bases clipped from V and 4 bases from J, the junction kept 2 bases outside the gene matches. The CDR3 is 15 residues long.

The V call is TRBV18, the J call TRBJ2-3; possible D gene TRBD2, 6 bases. Deletions cut 4 bases from V and 3 bases from J, with 17 bases between. Germline V gene sequence: CDR1 KGHSH, CDR2 LQKENI. The CDR3 totals 16 residues. The CDR3 sequence: CASSLSPRGRTDTQYF. The DNA for the CDR3 is TGTGCCAGCTCACTGAGTCCGCGGGGCAGGACAGATACGCAGTATTTT.

V is TRBV6-5 and J is TRBJ2-5; D is unresolved. This CDR3 is built from 13 residues. The V gene lost 0 bases and the J gene lost 2 bases, with 4 bases spanning the gap. Germline CDR1 reads MNHEY; CDR2 reads SVGAGI. The CDR3 loop reads CASSYSPQETQYF. CDR3 DNA sequence: TGTGCCAGCAGTTACTCCCCTCAAGAGACCCAGTACTTC.

The rearrangement joins TRBV2 to TRBJ1-5; possible D gene TRBD1, 6 bases. The ends were cut back, 3 bases at V and 5 bases at J, with 11 bases in the middle. Germline CDR1 SNHLY, CDR2 FYNNEI. The CDR3 is 14 residues long. Here the CDR3 reads CASSDRGGDQPQHF. The CDR3 DNA is TGTGCCAGCAGTGACAGGGGAGGGGATCAGCCCCAGCATTTT.

This chain connects TRBV27 to TRBJ1-1, with 8 nucleotides matching TRBD1. The germline CDR1 and CDR2 sequences are MNHEY and SMNVEV (reference sequence). V lost 5 bases to trimming and J lost 0 bases; unmatched junction nucleotides: 5. This CDR3 region has 15 residues. The CDR3 nucleotides read TGTGCCAGCAGTGCGGACAGGGAAGTGAACACTGAAGCTTTCTTT. It specifies CASSADREVNTEAFF.

Of note for this clone: In the same sample, other DNA sequences code for this CDR3. V and J are TRBV7-2 and TRBJ2-7, with D maybe TRBD1 (6 bases). The V and J ends lost 1 base and 3 bases respectively, with 10 bases between them. In germline, CDR1 is SGHTA, CDR2 FQGNSA. This CDR3 is built from 14 residues. As DNA, the CDR3 is TGTGCCAGCAGCTTAGATACAGGGAGCTACGAGCAGTACTTC. Amino acid sequence: CASSLDTGSYEQYF.

The V call is TRBV5-1, the J call TRBJ1-4, with 9 bases lining up with TRBD1. The V segment lost 4 bases and the J segment 12 bases; nucleotides outside the gene matches: 10. CDR3 length: 14 amino acids. Germline loops: CDR1 SGHRS, CDR2 YFSETQ. The CDR3 here is CASSLGQGREELFF. CDR3 coding DNA: TGCGCCAGCAGCCTCGGACAGGGGAGGGAGGAACTGTTTTTT.

This clone was counted only a few times. This chain links TRBV19 with TRBJ2-6; 7 bases are a match to TRBD1. The CDR3 consists of 15 residues. Germline CDR1 is LNHDA and CDR2 is SQIVND (reference sequence). The V and J ends lost 7 bases and 4 bases, in that order; junction bases with no gene match: 7. CDR3 region: CASIAQGTGANVLTF. CDR3 nucleotide sequence: TGTGCCAGTATCGCACAGGGGACCGGGGCCAACGTCCTGACTTTC. Full variable domain (outside the CDR3, taken from reference TRBV19 and TRBJ2-6): DGGITQSPKYLFRKEGQNVTLSCEQNLNHDAMYWYRQDPGQGLRLIYYSQIVNDFQKGDIAEGYSVSREKKESFPLTVTSAQKNPTAFYLCASIAQGTGANVLTFGAGSRLTVL.

This rearrangement joins TRBV5-4 to TRBJ2-1, with a weak D call TRBD1 (5 bases). CDR1 and CDR2 from the germline V gene are SGHNT and YYREEE (reference sequence). Trimming removed 4 bases at V and 10 bases at J, with 21 bases between. The CDR3 contains 15 residues. The CDR3 is CASSTGRPPESEQFF. The CDR3 nucleotides are TGTGCCAGCAGCACAGGCCGGCCTCCAGAGTCGGAGCAGTTCTTC.

The table lists this clone with a count of one. The chain couples TRBV7-9 to TRBJ1-1; 10 bases align to TRBD1. The germline CDR1 and CDR2 sequences are SEHNR and FQNEAQ (reference sequence). This CDR3 is 15 amino acids long. With 5 bases clipped from V and 10 bases from J, the junction kept 13 bases outside the gene matches. The chain's CDR3 is CASSPRQGAGRGAFF. The CDR3 DNA reads as TGTGCCAGCAGCCCCAGACAGGGGGCAGGGAGGGGAGCTTTCTTT.

CDR3 nucleotide sequence: TGCGCCAGCAGCCACCGATGGCTCACCCAGGGGTCAAACACCGGGGAGCTGTTTTTT. The encoded protein is CASSHRWLTQGSNTGELFF. The chain carries TRBV4-1 and TRBJ2-2; D may be TRBD1 (6 bases). Germline assignment: CDR1 MGHRA and CDR2 YSYEKL. Trimming removed 3 bases at V and 2 bases at J, with 22 bases between. The CDR3 extends over 19 amino acids.

The chain employs TRBV2 and TRBJ2-5; the D gene is possibly TRBD1 (6 bases). CDR3 length: 11 residues. The V end was cut by 10 bases, the J end by 2 bases, with 8 bases between. Germline CDR1 SNHLY, CDR2 FYNNEI. The CDR3: CATGQQETQYF. CDR3 DNA sequence: TGTGCCACCGGACAGCAAGAGACCCAGTACTTC.

In nucleotides, the CDR3 is TGTGCCAGTAGTACCCGCTCCTACGAGCAGTACTTC. This translates into CASSTRSYEQYF. The chain uses TRBV19 and TRBJ2-7; D unclear. The CDR3 spans 12 residues. Germline V gene sequence: CDR1 LNHDA, CDR2 SQIVND (reference sequence). Trimming left V 4 bases short and J 0 bases short, with 4 bases between.

The rearrangement joins TRBV4-1 to TRBJ2-1; perhaps TRBD2 as D (5 bases). The ends were cut back, 4 bases at V and 9 bases at J, with 16 bases in the middle. The CDR3 runs 14 residues. Germline assignment: CDR1 MGHRA and CDR2 YSYEKL. CDR3 nucleotides: TGCGCCAGCAGCCCTACCCCGCGGGTAGGTGAGCAGTTCTTC. As protein: CASSPTPRVGEQFF.

The chain employs TRBV10-3 and TRBJ1-6; no definite D call. CDR1 ENHRY and CDR2 SYGVKD come from the germline V gene. CDR3 length equals 14 residues. The ends were cut back, 7 bases at V and 6 bases at J, with 13 bases in the middle. The DNA for the CDR3 is TGTGCCATCACGGAGAGGGTCCTTAATTCACCCCTCCACTTT. It specifies CAITERVLNSPLHF.

The count of this clone is one. The V gene is TRBV2, the J gene TRBJ1-5; weak D call: TRBD1 (5 bases). V dropped 5 bases and J dropped 7 bases, with 18 bases sitting between them. The germline V gene encodes CDR1 SNHLY and CDR2 FYNNEI. This CDR3 has 15 residues. The CDR3 nucleotides are TGTGCCAGCAGTCCTCGGACCACTCAGGGACAGCCCCAGCATTTT. Its protein is CASSPRTTQGQPQHF.

CDR3 region: CATSELGQGVNTIYF. For the CDR3, the DNA is TGTGCCACCAGTGAACTCGGACAGGGGGTAAACACCATATATTTT. V usage is TRBV24-1 and J usage is TRBJ1-3, with 10 bases that match TRBD1. V dropped 4 bases and J dropped 6; count of bases not matched to a gene: 5. The CDR3 is 15 residues long. Per germline, CDR1 KGHDR and CDR2 SFDVKD.

CDR3 sequence: CASSDRMYNSPLHF. CDR3 nucleotide sequence: TGTGCCAGCAGTGACAGGATGTATAATTCACCCCTCCACTTT. V gene TRBV6-1 combines with J gene TRBJ1-6, with no clear D. Germline-derived CDR1 and CDR2 are MNHNS and SASEGT. V lost 3 bases to trimming and J lost 4 bases, with 7 bases between them. This CDR3 is 14 amino acids long.

This clone appeared a few times. The chain uses TRBV25-1 and TRBJ1-2; no reliable D call. Germline values: CDR1 MGHDK, CDR2 SYGVNS. The CDR3 contains 15 residues. Trimming shortened V by 3 bases and J by 0 bases, and 11 bases separated the two germline ends. Here the CDR3 DNA reads TGTGCCAGCAGTGAGGATCCGCGGACTAACTATGGCTACACCTTC. Encoded protein: CASSEDPRTNYGYTF.

This clone was found once. The chain uses TRBV19 and TRBJ1-2; TRBD1 aligns across 7 bases. The CDR3 length is 14 residues. J was trimmed by 4 bases and V by 6 bases; bases with no gene match: 8. Germline CDR1 reads LNHDA; CDR2 reads SQIVND (reference sequence). CDR3 nucleotides: TGTGCCAGTAGATCAGGGGGAAGGAGCTATGGCTACACCTTC. Its translation: CASRSGGRSYGYTF. The full variable domain, completed using reference TRBV19 and TRBJ1-2, is DGGITQSPKYLFRKEGQNVTLSCEQNLNHDAMYWYRQDPGQGLRLIYYSQIVNDFQKGDIAEGYSVSREKKESFPLTVTSAQKNPTAFYLCASRSGGRSYGYTFGSGTRLTVV.